Following are 6 T cell receptor beta chains from one sample sequenced in a study of blood T cell repertoires in COVID-19. The data were produced by immunoSEQ multiplex PCR, yet TCRdb's version contains in-frame clones alone and is incomplete. The sample shows tens of thousands of clones, 80% to 90% of them seen only once. Sequenced material: peripheral blood. The receptors were gathered from a human donor in a cohort sampled during active COVID-19.

The chain recombines TRBV7-9 with TRBJ2-7; 11 nucleotides align to TRBD2. V gave up 5 bases and J gave up 4 bases; unmatched junction bases: 4. The CDR3 length is 14 residues. Germline V CDR1 and CDR2: SEHNR, FQNEAQ (reference sequence). The CDR3 sequence is CASSDTSGGYEQYF. CDR3 nucleotides: TGTGCCAGCAGCGATACTAGCGGGGGTTACGAGCAGTACTTC.

This clone occurred once. The J gene is TRBJ1-6, the V gene TRBV6-6; D is perhaps TRBD1 (6 bases). The CDR3 is made up of 14 amino acids. Germline-derived CDR1 and CDR2 are MNHNY and SVGAGI (reference sequence). The V and J ends lost 4 bases and 14 bases respectively, with 18 bases between them. Written as DNA, the CDR3 is TGTGCCAGCAGTTCCGGGACACAGGCATCGACCCTCCACTTT. It yields the protein CASSSGTQASTLHF.

V usage is TRBV30 and J usage is TRBJ1-6; 8 nucleotides agree with TRBD1. The V gene end was trimmed by 0 bases and the J gene end by 0 bases; junction bases not matched to a gene: 13. CDR3 length equals 20 residues. The germline V gene encodes CDR1 GTSNPN and CDR2 SVGIG (reference sequence). The CDR3 nucleotides are TGTGCCTGGAGTGTTGCCGGCGGCAGGGGGCAATTCTCCTATAATTCACCCCTCCACTTT. The encoded protein is CAWSVAGGRGQFSYNSPLHF.

V is TRBV7-3 and J is TRBJ2-1, with 8 bases fitting TRBD2. The CDR3 contains 13 residues. The germline CDR1 and CDR2 sequences are SGHTA and FQGTGA. J gave up 9 bases and V 5 bases, and 6 bases lay outside the gene matches. This CDR3 is CASSPGRGGEQFF. The CDR3 DNA reads TGTGCCAGCAGCCCAGGACGGGGGGGTGAGCAGTTCTTC. The variable domain in full, completed from reference TRBV7-3 and TRBJ2-1, reads GAGVSQTPSNKVTEKGKYVELRCDPISGHTALYWYRQSLGQGPEFLIYFQGTGAADDSGLPNDRFFAVRPEGSVSTLKIQRTERGDSAVYLCASSPGRGGEQFFGPGTRLTVL.

The gene calls are TRBV9 and TRBJ2-5; D may be TRBD2 (5 bases). The CDR3 runs 14 residues. Trimming left V 0 bases short and J 2 bases short, with 8 bases between. Germline CDR1 SGDLS, CDR2 YYNGEE. The CDR3 protein is CASSVEAEQETQYF. The CDR3 bases are TGTGCCAGCAGCGTAGAAGCGGAGCAAGAGACCCAGTACTTC. The full variable domain, in which reference TRBV9 and TRBJ2-5 provide the parts outside the CDR3, is DSGVTQTPKHLITATGQRVTLRCSPRSGDLSVYWYQQSLDQGLQFLIQYYNGEERAKGNILERFSAQQFPDLHSELNLSSLELGDSALYFCASSVEAEQETQYFGPGTRLLVL.

V usage is TRBV6-2 or TRBV6-3 and J usage is TRBJ2-5; TRBD2 matches at 7 bases. The CDR3 covers 16 residues. Trimming at V came to 2 bases and at J to 7 bases, leaving 13 bases not matched to a gene. Germline V gives CDR1 MNHEY, CDR2 SVGEGT. The CDR3 sequence is CASSYGLADAYRTQYF. The CDR3 nucleotides read TGTGCCAGCAGTTACGGGCTAGCGGACGCGTATCGGACCCAGTACTTC.